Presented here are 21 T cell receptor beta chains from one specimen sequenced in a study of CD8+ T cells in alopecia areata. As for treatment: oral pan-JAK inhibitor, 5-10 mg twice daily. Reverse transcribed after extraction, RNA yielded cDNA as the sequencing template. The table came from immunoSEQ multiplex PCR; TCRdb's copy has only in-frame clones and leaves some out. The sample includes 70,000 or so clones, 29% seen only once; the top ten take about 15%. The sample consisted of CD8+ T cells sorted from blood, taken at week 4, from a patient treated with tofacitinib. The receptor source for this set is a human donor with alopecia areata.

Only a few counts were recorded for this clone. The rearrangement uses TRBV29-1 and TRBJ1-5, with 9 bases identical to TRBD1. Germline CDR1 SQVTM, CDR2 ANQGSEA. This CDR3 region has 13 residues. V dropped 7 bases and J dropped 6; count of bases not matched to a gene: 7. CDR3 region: CSARTGESQPQHF. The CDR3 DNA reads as TGCAGCGCCAGGACAGGGGAGAGTCAGCCCCAGCATTTT.

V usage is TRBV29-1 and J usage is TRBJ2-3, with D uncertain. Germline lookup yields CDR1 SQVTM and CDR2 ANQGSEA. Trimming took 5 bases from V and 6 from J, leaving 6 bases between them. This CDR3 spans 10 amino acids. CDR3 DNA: TGCAGCGTTCGCTCCGATACGCAGTATTTT. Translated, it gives CSVRSDTQYF.

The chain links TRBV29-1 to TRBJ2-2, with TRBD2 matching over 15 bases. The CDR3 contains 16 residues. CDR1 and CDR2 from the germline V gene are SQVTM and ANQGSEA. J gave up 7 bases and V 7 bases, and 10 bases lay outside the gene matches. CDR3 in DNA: TGCAGCGCCTGCGGACTAGCGGGAGGGCCGGGCGGGGAGCTGTTTTTT. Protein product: CSACGLAGGPGGELFF.

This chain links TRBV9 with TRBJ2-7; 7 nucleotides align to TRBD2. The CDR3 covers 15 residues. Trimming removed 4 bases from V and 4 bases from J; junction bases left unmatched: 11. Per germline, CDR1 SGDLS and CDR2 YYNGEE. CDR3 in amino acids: CASSMSAGVGYEQYF. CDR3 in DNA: TGTGCCAGCAGCATGAGCGCGGGAGTCGGTTACGAGCAGTACTTC.

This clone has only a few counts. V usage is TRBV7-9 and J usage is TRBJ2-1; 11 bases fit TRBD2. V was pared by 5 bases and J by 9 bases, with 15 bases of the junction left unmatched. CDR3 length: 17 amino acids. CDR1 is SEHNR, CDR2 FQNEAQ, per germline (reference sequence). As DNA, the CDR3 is TGTGCCAGCAGCCGCTTTAGCGGGAGGGCCTTTTCTAGTGAGCAGTTCTTC. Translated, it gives CASSRFSGRAFSSEQFF.

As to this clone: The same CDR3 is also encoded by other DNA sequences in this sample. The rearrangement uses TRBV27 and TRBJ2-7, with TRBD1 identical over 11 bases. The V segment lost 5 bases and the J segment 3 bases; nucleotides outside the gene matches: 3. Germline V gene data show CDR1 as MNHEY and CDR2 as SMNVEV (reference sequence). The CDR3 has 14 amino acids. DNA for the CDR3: TGTGCCAGCAGTCCCGGGACAGGGGGCTACGAGCAGTACTTC. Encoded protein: CASSPGTGGYEQYF.

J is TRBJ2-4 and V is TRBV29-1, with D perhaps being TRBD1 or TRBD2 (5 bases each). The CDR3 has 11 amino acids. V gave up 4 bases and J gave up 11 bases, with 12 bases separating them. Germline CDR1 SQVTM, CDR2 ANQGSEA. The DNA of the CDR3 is TGCAGCGTTGTTGACAGCGGCCTTCAGTACTTC. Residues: CSVVDSGLQYF.

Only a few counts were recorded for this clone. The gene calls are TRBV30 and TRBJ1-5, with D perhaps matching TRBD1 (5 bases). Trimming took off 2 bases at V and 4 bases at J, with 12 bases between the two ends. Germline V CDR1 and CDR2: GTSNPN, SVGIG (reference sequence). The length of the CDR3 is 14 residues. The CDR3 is CAWSKGITNQPQHF. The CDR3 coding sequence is TGTGCCTGGAGTAAGGGGATTACTAATCAGCCCCAGCATTTT.

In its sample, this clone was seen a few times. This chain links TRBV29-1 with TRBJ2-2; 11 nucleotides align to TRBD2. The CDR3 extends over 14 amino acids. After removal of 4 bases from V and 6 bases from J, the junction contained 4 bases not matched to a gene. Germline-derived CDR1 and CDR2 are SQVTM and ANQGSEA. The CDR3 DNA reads TGCAGCGTTGTAGCGGGAGGGCTCGCCGGGGAGCTGTTTTTT. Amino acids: CSVVAGGLAGELFF.

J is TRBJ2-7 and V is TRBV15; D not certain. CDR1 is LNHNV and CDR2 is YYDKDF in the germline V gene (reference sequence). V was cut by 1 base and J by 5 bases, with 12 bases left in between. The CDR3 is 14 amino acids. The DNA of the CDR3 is TGTGCCACCAGCAGAGGTCCTGGCGCCGACGAGCAGTACTTC. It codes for CATSRGPGADEQYF.

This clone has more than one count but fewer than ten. The CDR3: CASSFPGLAWAETQYF. In nucleotides, the CDR3 is TGTGCCAGCAGCTTTCCCGGACTAGCCTGGGCAGAGACCCAGTACTTC. The chain uses TRBV11-1 and TRBJ2-5, with 8 positions matching TRBD2. The CDR3 has 16 amino acids. V gave up 3 bases and J gave up 4 bases; unmatched junction bases: 10. From germline, CDR1 is SGHAT and CDR2 FQDESV (reference sequence).

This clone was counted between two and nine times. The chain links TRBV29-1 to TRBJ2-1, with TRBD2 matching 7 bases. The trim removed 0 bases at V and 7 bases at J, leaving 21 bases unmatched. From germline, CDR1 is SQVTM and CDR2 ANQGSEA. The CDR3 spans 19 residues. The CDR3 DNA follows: TGCAGCGTTGAAGAACCGAGGGAGGGAAGGTACGGGAGGAGTAATGAGCAGTTCTTC. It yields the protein CSVEEPREGRYGRSNEQFF.

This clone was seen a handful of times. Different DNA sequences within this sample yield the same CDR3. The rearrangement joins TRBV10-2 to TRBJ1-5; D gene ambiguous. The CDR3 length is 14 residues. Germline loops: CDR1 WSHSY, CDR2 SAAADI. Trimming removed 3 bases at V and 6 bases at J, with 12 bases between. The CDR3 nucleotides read TGCGCCAGCAGTGAACGGGTGGAAGGTCAGCCCCAGCATTTT. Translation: CASSERVEGQPQHF.

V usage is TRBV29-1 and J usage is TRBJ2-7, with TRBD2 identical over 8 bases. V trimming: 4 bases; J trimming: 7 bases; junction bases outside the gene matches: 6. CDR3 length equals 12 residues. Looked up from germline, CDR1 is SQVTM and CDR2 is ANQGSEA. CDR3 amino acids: CSVGSGNLEQYF. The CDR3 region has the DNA TGCAGCGTTGGTAGCGGGAATTTGGAGCAGTACTTC.

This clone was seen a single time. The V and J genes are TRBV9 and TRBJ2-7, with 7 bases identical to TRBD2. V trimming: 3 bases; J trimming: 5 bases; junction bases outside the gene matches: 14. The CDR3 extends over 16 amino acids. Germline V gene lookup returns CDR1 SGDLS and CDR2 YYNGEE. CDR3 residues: CASSATPGSGIHEQYF. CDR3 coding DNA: TGTGCCAGCAGCGCGACGCCTGGGAGCGGGATCCACGAGCAGTACTTC. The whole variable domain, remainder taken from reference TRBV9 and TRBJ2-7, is DSGVTQTPKHLITATGQRVTLRCSPRSGDLSVYWYQQSLDQGLQFLIQYYNGEERAKGNILERFSAQQFPDLHSELNLSSLELGDSALYFCASSATPGSGIHEQYFGPGTRLTVT.

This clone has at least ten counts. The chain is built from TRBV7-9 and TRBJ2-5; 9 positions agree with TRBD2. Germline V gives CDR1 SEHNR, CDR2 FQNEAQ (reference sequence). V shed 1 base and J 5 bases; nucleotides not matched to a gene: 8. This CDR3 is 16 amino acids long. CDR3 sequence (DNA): TGTGCCAGCAGCTTAGTCCTAGCGGGAACCGGGGAGACCCAGTACTTC. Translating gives CASSLVLAGTGETQYF.

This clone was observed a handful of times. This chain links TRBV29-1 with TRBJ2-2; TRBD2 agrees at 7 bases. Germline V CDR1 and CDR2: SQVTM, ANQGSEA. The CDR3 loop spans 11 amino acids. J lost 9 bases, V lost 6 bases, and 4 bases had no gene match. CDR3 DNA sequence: TGCAGCGTGGGGGGGGACCGGGAGCTGTTTTTT. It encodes CSVGGDRELFF.

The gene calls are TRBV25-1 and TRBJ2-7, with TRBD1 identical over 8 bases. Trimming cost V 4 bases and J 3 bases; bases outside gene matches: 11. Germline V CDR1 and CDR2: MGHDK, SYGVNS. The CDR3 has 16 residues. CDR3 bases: TGTGCCAGCAGTGGAAAAGGACAGGGAGCAGTCTACGAGCAGTACTTC. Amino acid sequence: CASSGKGQGAVYEQYF.

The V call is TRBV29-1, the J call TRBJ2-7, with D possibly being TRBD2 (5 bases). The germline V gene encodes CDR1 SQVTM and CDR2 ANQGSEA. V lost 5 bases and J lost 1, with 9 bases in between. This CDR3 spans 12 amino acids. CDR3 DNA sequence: TGCAGCGTTCTTAGGGAGTCCTACGAGCAGTACTTC. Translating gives CSVLRESYEQYF.

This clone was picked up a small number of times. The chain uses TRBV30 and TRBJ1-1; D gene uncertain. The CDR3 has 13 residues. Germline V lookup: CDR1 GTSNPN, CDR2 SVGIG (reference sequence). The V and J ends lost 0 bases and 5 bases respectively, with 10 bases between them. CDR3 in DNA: TGTGCCTGGAGTGTAATAGGGCGGACTGAAGCTTTCTTT. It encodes CAWSVIGRTEAFF.

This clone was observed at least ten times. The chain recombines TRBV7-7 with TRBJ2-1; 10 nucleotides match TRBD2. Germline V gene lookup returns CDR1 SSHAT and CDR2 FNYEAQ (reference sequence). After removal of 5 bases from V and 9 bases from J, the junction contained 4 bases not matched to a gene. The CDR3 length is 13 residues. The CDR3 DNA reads TGTGCCAGCAGCCCACTAGCGGGAAGTGAGCAGTTCTTC. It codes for CASSPLAGSEQFF.